This T cell receptor (beta chain) emerged from a study of blood T cell repertoires in COVID-19. Per the original methods: Reference gene primers were amplified, and this amplification served to estimate nucleated cell counts. The data were produced by immunoSEQ multiplex PCR, yet TCRdb's version contains in-frame clones alone and is incomplete. V and J calls and clone size are copied from that table; D and trimming were computed from the DNA. The sample contains some 280,000 clones, about 85% of which appear only once. The germline CDR1 and CDR2 sequences are LNHNV and YYDKDF (reference sequence). The CDR3 has 13 residues. V was cut by 3 bases and J by 10 bases, with 10 bases left in between.

This sequence originates from a woman between 45 and 65 years old with active or convalescent COVID-19. This sequence joins TRBV15 and TRBJ1-6, with D possibly being TRBD1 (6 bases). The sequenced material came from peripheral blood. Here the CDR3 reads CATSSGRGSPLHF. The CDR3 DNA sequence: TGTGCCACCAGCAGTGGGAGGGGGTCACCCCTCCACTTT.